The 20 T cell receptor beta chains given below trace back to one sample, sequenced in a study of spatial heterogeneity in lung cancer. Whole-study findings and limits: Counts of expanded intratumoral alpha and beta TCRs tracked tumor mutation counts.

Described time point: sample taken at primary tumor resection. TCRdb ran MiXCR on the 5' RACE reads and lists one entry per CDR3 protein. The table lists fewer than 20,000 distinct CDR3 sequences, about 6.5% of them singletons, with approximately 22% in the top ten. These receptors lack a known antigen. The sequencing used lung tumor tissue, collected at surgery. The source of these receptors is a female donor with early-stage non-small cell lung cancer.

This clonotype was observed many times. This chain links TRBV19 with TRBJ2-2; the D gene is possibly TRBD1 (6 bases). Germline CDR1 and CDR2: LNHDA and SQIVND (reference sequence). The length of the CDR3 is 13 residues. V dropped 5 bases and J dropped 6 bases, with 10 bases sitting between them. CDR3 in amino acids: CASSFRGAGELFF. CDR3 coding DNA: TGTGCCAGTAGTTTCAGGGGCGCCGGGGAGCTGTTTTTT.

In this sample, this clonotype is medium-sized. This chain joins TRBV7-9 and TRBJ2-5, with 11 bases that match TRBD1. The CDR3 is made up of 16 amino acids. Germline V gene sequence: CDR1 SEHNR, CDR2 FQNEAQ (reference sequence). J gave up 5 bases and V 5 bases, and 10 bases lay outside the gene matches. CDR3 in amino acids: CASSPGGQGAWETQYF. CDR3 bases: TGTGCCAGCAGCCCCGGCGGACAGGGGGCGTGGGAGACCCAGTACTTC.

At least ten counts were recorded for this clonotype. This chain uses TRBV7-8 with TRBJ1-2; possible D gene TRBD1, 6 bases. The CDR3 is 16 amino acids. Trimming removed 4 bases at V and 1 base at J, with 16 bases between. Germline V gives CDR1 SGHVS, CDR2 FQNEAQ. CDR3 amino acids: CASSSTGGLDNYGYTF. CDR3 coding DNA: TGTGCCAGCAGCTCCACGGGGGGGCTTGATAACTATGGCTACACCTTC.

This clonotype appeared many times. This rearrangement joins TRBV4-1 to TRBJ2-2; possible D gene TRBD1, 5 bases. Per the germline V gene, CDR1 is MGHRA and CDR2 is YSYEKL. Trimming removed 1 base at V and 3 bases at J, with 18 bases between. The length of the CDR3 is 18 residues. CDR3 sequence reads: CASSQVVGVGRDTGELFF. As DNA, the CDR3 is TGCGCCAGCAGCCAAGTGGTTGGTGTGGGGCGCGACACCGGGGAGCTGTTTTTT.

This clonotype was seen repeatedly, ten times or more. The CDR3 coding sequence is TGTGCCACCAGCCCTACAGGGTACGACGAGCAGTACTTC. Its translation: CATSPTGYDEQYF. This sequence joins TRBV24-1 and TRBJ2-7; maybe TRBD1 (6 bases). Germline V gives CDR1 KGHDR, CDR2 SFDVKD. This CDR3 is built from 13 residues. Trimming took off 7 bases at V and 5 bases at J, with 14 bases between the two ends.

This clonotype is labeled as medium-sized. The V and J genes are TRBV3-1 and TRBJ2-3; D is undetermined. The CDR3 runs to 12 residues. The V gene lost 4 bases and the J gene lost 2 bases, with 4 bases spanning the gap. Germline CDR1 LGHDT, CDR2 YNNKEL (reference sequence). CDR3 sequence: CASSRYTDTQYF. The CDR3, as DNA: TGTGCCAGCAGCCGATACACAGATACGCAGTATTTT.

The chain carries TRBV19 and TRBJ2-1; perhaps TRBD1 as D (6 bases). Germline V CDR1 and CDR2: LNHDA, SQIVND (reference sequence). V was trimmed by 6 bases and J by 2 bases, leaving 14 bases between them. This CDR3 comprises 15 residues. The CDR3 reads CASSQQGLTYNEQFF. The DNA of the CDR3 is TGTGCCAGTAGCCAACAGGGTCTTACCTACAATGAGCAGTTCTTC.

The sample holds many counts of this clonotype. The rearrangement links TRBV6-6 to TRBJ1-2; D ambiguous. The CDR3 is made up of 12 amino acids. Germline lookup yields CDR1 MNHNY and CDR2 SVGAGI (reference sequence). Trimming removed 7 bases at V and 4 bases at J, with 10 bases between. The CDR3 reads CASTEVSYGYTF. The CDR3 DNA reads TGTGCCAGCACTGAGGTCTCCTATGGCTACACCTTC.

The rearrangement links TRBV19 to TRBJ2-1; 10 bases match TRBD2. From germline, CDR1 is LNHDA and CDR2 SQIVND (reference sequence). V shed 3 bases, J shed 8 bases, and the junction held 4 bases outside the gene matches. The CDR3 spans 14 residues. CDR3 residues: CASSMGLALDEQFF. DNA for the CDR3: TGTGCCAGTAGTATGGGACTAGCGCTCGATGAGCAGTTCTTC.

This clonotype was counted many times. The chain uses TRBV28 and TRBJ1-2, with TRBD1 identical over 7 bases. The CDR3 spans 13 residues. Trimming removed 6 bases from V and 9 bases from J; junction bases left unmatched: 10. Germline V gene sequence: CDR1 MDHEN, CDR2 SYDVKM. This CDR3 is CASRPTGTRSYTF. CDR3 DNA sequence: TGTGCCAGCAGACCGACAGGGACTCGTAGCTACACCTTC.

In its sample, this clonotype was seen many times. In DNA form, the CDR3 reads TGTGCCAGCAGTTTGGGGCCCAGCGGGGGGCAAGAGACCCAGTACTTC. As protein: CASSLGPSGGQETQYF. This rearrangement joins TRBV6-5 to TRBJ2-5; 9 positions agree with TRBD2. CDR1 and CDR2 (germline): MNHEY, SVGAGI. V shed 4 bases and J 2 bases; nucleotides not matched to a gene: 8. The CDR3 sequence is 16 residues long.

The V gene is TRBV30, the J gene TRBJ1-1; perhaps TRBD1 as D (6 bases). The V end was cut by 2 bases, the J end by 2 bases, with 12 bases between. The germline V gene encodes CDR1 GTSNPN and CDR2 SVGIG (reference sequence). The CDR3 runs to 14 residues. The CDR3, as DNA: TGTGCCTGGAGTTCCTGGACAGCTAACACTGAAGCTTTCTTT. Encoded protein: CAWSSWTANTEAFF.

At least ten counts were recorded for this clonotype. This chain connects TRBV7-3 to TRBJ1-1; D call uncertain. Trimming stripped 2 bases from V and 0 bases from J, with 10 bases between. This CDR3 is 15 amino acids long. Germline CDR1 SGHTA, CDR2 FQGTGA. The CDR3 sequence is CASSLRSAMNTEAFF. CDR3 nucleotide sequence: TGTGCCAGCAGCTTACGGTCCGCGATGAACACTGAAGCTTTCTTT.

The table lists this clonotype with many counts. The chain employs TRBV7-9 and TRBJ1-1; D gene uncertain. CDR1 and CDR2 from the germline V gene are SEHNR and FQNEAQ (reference sequence). V shed 7 bases and J shed 6 bases, with 15 bases lying between them. The CDR3 contains 13 residues. DNA of the CDR3: TGTGCCAGCACAAGGGAGGTTGGCGCTGAAGCTTTCTTT. This gives the protein CASTREVGAEAFF. Full variable domain (outside the CDR3, taken from reference TRBV7-9 and TRBJ1-1): DTGVSQNPRHKITKRGQNVTFRCDPISEHNRLYWYRQTLGQGPEFLTYFQNEAQLEKSRLLSDRFSAERPKGSFSTLEIQRTEQGDSAMYLCASTREVGAEAFFGQGTRLTVV.

This clonotype has a handful of counts. This rearrangement joins TRBV20-1 to TRBJ2-1; TRBD2 agrees at 7 bases. There are 14 residues in the CDR3. Trimming at V came to 6 bases and at J to 4 bases, leaving 9 bases not matched to a gene. The germline gives CDR1 DFQATT, CDR2 SNEGSKA (reference sequence). The CDR3 reads CSANTGTIYNEQFF. The CDR3 DNA follows: TGCAGTGCCAACACCGGGACTATTTACAATGAGCAGTTCTTC.

This clonotype was observed at least ten times. J is TRBJ2-2 and V is TRBV12-3 or TRBV12-4; 7 bases fit TRBD2. CDR3 length: 16 amino acids. J gave up 0 bases and V 5 bases, and 6 bases lay outside the gene matches. Here the CDR3 reads CASSPQAGTNTGELFF. The CDR3, as DNA: TGTGCCAGCAGTCCTCAAGCGGGGACGAACACCGGGGAGCTGTTTTTT.

This clonotype was seen repeatedly, ten times or more. The chain joins TRBV5-1 to TRBJ2-6, with TRBD1 identical over 7 bases. The V gene's germline CDR1 is SGHRS and CDR2 YFSETQ. J was trimmed by 1 base and V by 4 bases; bases with no gene match: 11. This CDR3 has 18 residues. CDR3 nucleotide sequence: TGCGCCAGCAGCCCATACGGGACAGTTACTTCTGGGGCCAACGTCCTGACTTTC. This translates into CASSPYGTVTSGANVLTF.

By sample fraction, this clonotype is medium-sized. The J gene is TRBJ2-2, the V gene TRBV5-1, with D perhaps given as TRBD1 or TRBD2 (5 bases each). Trimming pared 3 bases from V and 8 bases from J, leaving 11 bases between. This CDR3 contains 13 residues. Germline V lookup: CDR1 SGHRS, CDR2 YFSETQ. CDR3 DNA: TGCGCCAGCAGCTCCGCCAGGGAGGGGGAGCTGTTTTTT. Amino acid sequence: CASSSAREGELFF.

This clonotype was observed at least ten times. V is TRBV20-1 and J is TRBJ2-3; 8 bases are shared with TRBD2. After removal of 2 bases from V and 6 bases from J, the junction contained 4 bases not matched to a gene. The germline CDR1 and CDR2 sequences are DFQATT and SNEGSKA (reference sequence). The CDR3 is 13 amino acids. CDR3 in DNA: TGCAGTGCTAGACGGGGGGGCAGTGATACGCAGTATTTT. It translates to CSARRGGSDTQYF.

This clonotype has at least ten counts. The V and J genes are TRBV19 and TRBJ1-1, with a tentative D call TRBD1 (5 bases). Germline V lookup: CDR1 LNHDA, CDR2 SQIVND (reference sequence). There are 15 residues in the CDR3. V lost 6 bases, J lost 0 bases, and 14 bases lay in between. CDR3 DNA: TGTGCCAGTAGGCCCCCCCCACAGGTGAACACTGAAGCTTTCTTT. The encoded protein is CASRPPPQVNTEAFF.